Detailed here is one T cell receptor (beta chain). Its antigen is not identified. This specimen belongs to a study of graft-versus-host responses after intestinal transplantation. Across the whole study: Anti-thymocyte globulin was used for induction in all recipients, who then took tacrolimus and steroids for around 3 years. Study-wide points: Detected in recipient marrow were GvH clones, some of which were first observed in ileum or blood.

Sequencing was performed with immunoSEQ multiplex PCR; in TCRdb, only in-frame clones are kept and a portion is missing. The repertoire includes some 85,000 clones, around 87% of them detected once, and around 8% sits in the top ten. The germline CDR1 and CDR2 sequences are MNHEY and SMNVEV (reference sequence). J gave up 3 bases and V 3 bases, and 5 bases lay outside the gene matches. The CDR3 consists of 14 residues. Here the sequenced sample was unstimulated CD8+ T cells sorted from spleen or lymph node cells, taken before transplant. This clonotype was sampled from a human donor who was the organ donor for an intestinal transplant. V gene TRBV27 combines with J gene TRBJ2-7, with 7 positions matching TRBD1. This CDR3 is CASSFGTADYEQYF. The CDR3 region has the DNA TGTGCCAGCAGTTTTGGGACAGCTGACTACGAGCAGTACTTC.